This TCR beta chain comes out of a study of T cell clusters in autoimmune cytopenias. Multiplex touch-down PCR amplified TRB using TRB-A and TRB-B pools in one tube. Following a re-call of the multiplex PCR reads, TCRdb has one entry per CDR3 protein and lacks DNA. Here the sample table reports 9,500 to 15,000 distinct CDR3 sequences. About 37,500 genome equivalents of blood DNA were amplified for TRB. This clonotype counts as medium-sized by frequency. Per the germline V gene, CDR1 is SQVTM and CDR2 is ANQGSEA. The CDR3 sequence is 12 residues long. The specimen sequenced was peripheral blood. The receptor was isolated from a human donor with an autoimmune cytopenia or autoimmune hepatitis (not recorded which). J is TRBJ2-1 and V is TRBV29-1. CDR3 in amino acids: CSGRQKFDEQFF.